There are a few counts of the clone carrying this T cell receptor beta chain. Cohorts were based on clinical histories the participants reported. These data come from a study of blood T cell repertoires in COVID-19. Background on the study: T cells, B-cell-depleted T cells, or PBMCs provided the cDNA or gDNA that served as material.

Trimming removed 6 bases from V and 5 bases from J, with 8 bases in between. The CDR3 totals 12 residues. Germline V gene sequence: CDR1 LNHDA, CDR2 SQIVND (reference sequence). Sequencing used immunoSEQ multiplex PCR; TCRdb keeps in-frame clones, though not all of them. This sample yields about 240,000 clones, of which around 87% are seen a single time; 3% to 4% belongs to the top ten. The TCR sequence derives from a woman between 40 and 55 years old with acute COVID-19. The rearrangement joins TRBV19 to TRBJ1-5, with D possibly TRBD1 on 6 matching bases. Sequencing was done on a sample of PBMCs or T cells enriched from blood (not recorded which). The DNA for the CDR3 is TGTGCCAGTAGCCAGGGGTATCAGCCCCAGCATTTT. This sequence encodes CASSQGYQPQHF.